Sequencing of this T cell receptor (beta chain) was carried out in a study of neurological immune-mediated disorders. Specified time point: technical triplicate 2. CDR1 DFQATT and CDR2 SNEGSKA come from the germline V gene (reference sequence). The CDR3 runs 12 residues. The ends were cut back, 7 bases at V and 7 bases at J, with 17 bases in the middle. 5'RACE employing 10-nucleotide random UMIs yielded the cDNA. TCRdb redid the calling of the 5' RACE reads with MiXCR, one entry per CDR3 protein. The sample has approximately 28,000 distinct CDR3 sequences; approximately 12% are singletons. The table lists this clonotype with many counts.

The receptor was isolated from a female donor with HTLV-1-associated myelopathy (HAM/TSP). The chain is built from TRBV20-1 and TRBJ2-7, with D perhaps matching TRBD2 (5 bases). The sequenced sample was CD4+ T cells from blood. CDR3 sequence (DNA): TGCAGTGGACCTAGCACCTCGGGGGAGCAGTACTTC. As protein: CSGPSTSGEQYF.